What follows are 23 T cell receptor beta chains derived from one specimen sequenced in a study of shared T cell receptors in the human thymus (dated by TCRdb to 2020 to 2022). Preparation of the library involved the immunoSEQ multiplex PCR assay. TCRdb provides this immuneACCESS table in a form limited to in-frame rearrangements. Some clones are lacking; in checked studies, under half of them reflect an unresolved V gene, and why the rest are absent is not known. Recorded for this sample are 650,000 to 950,000 clones; approximately 85% of them occurred a single time. The ten biggest clones cover about 0.011% of the sample. These data were also filed under a second study, of human thymus T cells.

The sample comprised thymocytes. All receptors come from a girl in the first two years of life with a congenital heart defect. Donor details come from another sample of the same person, matched by shared clones.

Here the CDR3 reads CASSLEGEPLEQYF. CDR3 in DNA: TGCGCCAGCAGCTTGGAGGGGGAACCCCTCGAGCAGTACTTC. This chain joins TRBV5-1 and TRBJ2-7, with TRBD1 as a possible D gene (6 bases). Germline CDR1 and CDR2: SGHRS and YFSETQ. The V and J ends lost 0 bases and 6 bases respectively, with 13 bases between them. This CDR3 is 14 amino acids long.

The V call is TRBV4-3, the J call TRBJ2-3, with a weak D call TRBD2 (6 bases). V was trimmed by 2 bases and J by 2 bases, leaving 14 bases between them. Germline lookup yields CDR1 LGHNA and CDR2 YSLEER. This CDR3 region has 16 residues. In DNA form, the CDR3 reads TGCGCCAGCAGCCAAAAAAGCGAGGACTACACAGATACGCAGTATTTT. This codes for CASSQKSEDYTDTQYF.

This clone showed up just a few times. The V and J genes are TRBV25-1 and TRBJ2-5; possible D gene TRBD1, 5 bases. Trimming took off 11 bases at V and 2 bases at J, with 15 bases between the two ends. CDR1 MGHDK and CDR2 SYGVNS come from the germline V gene. This CDR3 is built from 13 residues. The CDR3 is CAVNPTEQETQYF. CDR3 in DNA: TGTGCCGTTAATCCGACAGAACAAGAGACCCAGTACTTC.

This chain links TRBV2 with TRBJ2-3; the match to TRBD2 covers 8 bases. Germline V gene lookup returns CDR1 SNHLY and CDR2 FYNNEI. Germline trimming cut 8 bases from V and 2 bases from J; bases unmatched to any gene: 6. This CDR3 region has 14 residues. The CDR3 bases are TGTGCCAGCGGCGGACTAGCAGCCACAGATACGCAGTATTTT. Residues: CASGGLAATDTQYF.

The V and J genes are TRBV5-6 and TRBJ2-4; tentatively, D is TRBD1 (6 bases). Trimming took 0 bases from V and 0 from J, leaving 13 bases between them. The CDR3 length is 17 residues. CDR1 is SGHDT, CDR2 YYEEEE, per germline. CDR3 nucleotide sequence: TGTGCCAGCAGCTTGGGGATCGGGACACTAGCCAAAAACATTCAGTACTTC. Protein sequence: CASSLGIGTLAKNIQYF.

The chain joins TRBV11-2 to TRBJ1-3; D is uncertain. The CDR3 is made up of 15 amino acids. From germline, CDR1 is SGHAT and CDR2 FQNNGV. V lost 4 bases to trimming and J lost 3 bases, with 13 bases between them. For the CDR3, the DNA is TGTGCCAGCAGCTCCCTTTTCAGTCTTGGAAACACCATATATTTT. Amino acids: CASSSLFSLGNTIYF.

V usage is TRBV11-2 and J usage is TRBJ2-5; a weak D match, TRBD2 (5 bases). This CDR3 region has 16 residues. Germline V gives CDR1 SGHAT, CDR2 FQNNGV. The V end was cut by 4 bases, the J end by 7 bases, with 22 bases between. This CDR3 reads CASSCSTDAAAGTQYF. DNA of the CDR3: TGTGCCAGCAGCTGTTCCACGGACGCTGCGGCGGGGACCCAGTACTTC.

V usage is TRBV25-1 and J usage is TRBJ1-6; 9 nucleotides agree with TRBD1. CDR1 is MGHDK, CDR2 SYGVNS, per germline. This CDR3 has 13 residues. The CDR3 coding sequence is TGTGCTGCCAGGGGACAGGGTAGTTCACCCCTCCACTTT. This translates into CAARGQGSSPLHF.

The chain uses TRBV6-5 and TRBJ1-2, with unresolved D. The germline V and J ends were trimmed by 6 bases and 3 bases, with 14 bases remaining between them. This CDR3 is built from 14 residues. Germline V CDR1 and CDR2: MNHEY, SVGAGI. This CDR3 reads CASSPEAGDYGYTF. The CDR3 DNA reads as TGTGCCAGCAGCCCAGAAGCCGGGGACTATGGCTACACCTTC.

This rearrangement joins TRBV7-7 to TRBJ2-1; maybe TRBD2 (5 bases). Germline V CDR1 and CDR2: SSHAT, FNYEAQ (reference sequence). Trimming pared 5 bases from V and 2 bases from J, leaving 16 bases between. This CDR3 has 16 residues. The CDR3, as DNA: TGTGCCAGCAGCCCCGAAGCGGCGTCAACCTACAATGAGCAGTTCTTC. As protein: CASSPEAASTYNEQFF.

The gene calls are TRBV29-1 and TRBJ2-7; 7 bases match TRBD2. Germline V CDR1 and CDR2: SQVTM, ANQGSEA. The CDR3 runs 14 residues. The ends lost 1 base at V and 3 bases at J; junction bases unmatched: 6. This CDR3 is CSVEAGGLHYEQYF. The DNA of the CDR3 is TGCAGCGTTGAAGCGGGGGGTTTACACTACGAGCAGTACTTC.

This clone was found a few times. This chain joins TRBV2 and TRBJ1-2; 7 positions agree with TRBD1. The CDR3 extends over 14 amino acids. CDR1 and CDR2 from the germline V gene are SNHLY and FYNNEI. The V segment lost 8 bases and the J segment 4 bases; nucleotides outside the gene matches: 10. CDR3 bases: TGTGCCAGCTTGGTAGGGGGCGCGGGCTATGGCTACACCTTC. Translating it yields CASLVGGAGYGYTF. The variable domain in full, with the rest retrieved from reference TRBV2 and TRBJ1-2, is EPEVTQTPSHQVTQMGQEVILRCVPISNHLYFYWYRQILGQKVEFLVSFYNNEISEKSEIFDDQFSVERPDGSNFTLKIRSTKLEDSAMYFCASLVGGAGYGYTFGSGTRLTVV.

This chain connects TRBV15 to TRBJ2-6, with D maybe TRBD1 (7 bases). Trimming stripped 1 base from V and 3 bases from J, with 28 bases between. This CDR3 region has 22 residues. Germline V gene lookup returns CDR1 LNHNV and CDR2 YYDKDF (reference sequence). CDR3 in amino acids: CATSRAVWAGGFRSCGANVLTF. In DNA form, the CDR3 reads TGTGCCACCAGCAGAGCTGTTTGGGCAGGGGGGTTTCGTTCGTGTGGGGCCAACGTCCTGACTTTC.

The CDR3 sequence is CASSESGTDYNEQFF. The CDR3 DNA reads TGTGCCAGCAGTGAATCAGGGACAGACTACAATGAGCAGTTCTTC. The genes are TRBV25-1 and TRBJ2-1; the match to TRBD1 covers 7 bases. CDR1 and CDR2 from the germline V gene are MGHDK and SYGVNS. This CDR3 is 15 amino acids long. Trimming took 1 base from V and 3 from J; bases not matched to a gene: 3.

The chain has TRBV2 and TRBJ2-7; 11 nucleotides align to TRBD2. CDR1 and CDR2 (germline): SNHLY, FYNNEI. The length of the CDR3 is 15 residues. With 5 bases clipped from V and 0 bases from J, the junction kept 3 bases outside the gene matches. The DNA of the CDR3 is TGTGCCAGCAGTCCCCTAGCGGGGGGCTCCTACGAGCAGTACTTC. Translating it yields CASSPLAGGSYEQYF.

This clone turned up a few times. The genes are TRBV29-1 and TRBJ2-1; 7 bases are a match to TRBD1. This CDR3 region has 17 residues. Germline lookup yields CDR1 SQVTM and CDR2 ANQGSEA. Trimming removed 5 bases from V and 1 base from J; junction bases left unmatched: 14. The CDR3 protein is CSVKPPRGLGSYNEQFF. The CDR3 coding sequence is TGCAGCGTTAAACCACCGAGGGGGCTAGGGTCCTACAATGAGCAGTTCTTC.

The rearrangement links TRBV4-1 to TRBJ2-2, with TRBD1 identical over 10 bases. Germline CDR1 is MGHRA and CDR2 is YSYEKL. This CDR3 is built from 17 residues. With V trimmed by 3 bases and J by 6 bases, 10 bases remained unmatched. DNA of the CDR3: TGCGCCAGCAGCCAGGGTTCCGGGACAGGGGTGGCCGGGGAGCTGTTTTTT. This encodes CASSQGSGTGVAGELFF.

The V call is TRBV19, the J call TRBJ2-5, with a weak D call TRBD2 (6 bases). The V and J ends lost 5 bases and 5 bases respectively, with 21 bases between them. This CDR3 region has 16 residues. Germline CDR1 reads LNHDA; CDR2 reads SQIVND (reference sequence). The chain's CDR3 is CASSEEVTSRGETQYF. DNA of the CDR3: TGTGCCAGTAGTGAGGAGGTGACATCCCGGGGGGAGACCCAGTACTTC.

The rearrangement joins TRBV19 to TRBJ1-6; weak D call: TRBD1 (5 bases). The CDR3 sequence is 15 residues long. The germline CDR1 and CDR2 sequences are LNHDA and SQIVND (reference sequence). The V gene lost 4 bases and the J gene lost 9 bases, with 16 bases spanning the gap. The CDR3 DNA is TGTGCCAGTAGTACCCGGGGGATGATAGGTTCACCCCTCCACTTT. It yields the protein CASSTRGMIGSPLHF.

This clone was counted once. The J gene is TRBJ1-4, the V gene TRBV2, with D possibly matching TRBD1 (5 bases). Trimming pared 7 bases from V and 8 bases from J, leaving 14 bases between. Germline CDR1 SNHLY, CDR2 FYNNEI. This CDR3 spans 13 amino acids. CDR3 bases: TGTGCCAGCATTCAGGGTACAGGCGAAAAACTGTTTTTT. Its protein product is CASIQGTGEKLFF. The whole variable domain, remainder taken from reference TRBV2 and TRBJ1-4, is EPEVTQTPSHQVTQMGQEVILRCVPISNHLYFYWYRQILGQKVEFLVSFYNNEISEKSEIFDDQFSVERPDGSNFTLKIRSTKLEDSAMYFCASIQGTGEKLFFGSGTQLSVL.

This sequence joins TRBV6-5 and TRBJ1-5; 7 bases line up with TRBD1. V dropped 4 bases and J dropped 5; count of bases not matched to a gene: 5. This CDR3 contains 14 residues. Germline V CDR1 and CDR2: MNHEY, SVGAGI. The CDR3 sequence is CASSWRQGHQPQHF. The CDR3 coding sequence is TGTGCCAGCAGTTGGAGACAGGGCCATCAGCCCCAGCATTTT.

V is TRBV5-1 and J is TRBJ2-1; 9 nucleotides align to TRBD2. Looked up from germline, CDR1 is SGHRS and CDR2 is YFSETQ. V shed 1 base and J 3 bases; nucleotides not matched to a gene: 11. The CDR3 spans 18 residues. The CDR3 nucleotides are TGCGCCAGCAGCTTGAGTTGCGGGGGGGCGCCTAACTACAATGAGCAGTTCTTC. This gives the protein CASSLSCGGAPNYNEQFF.

This clone was seen a single time. DNA for the CDR3: TGCGCCAGCAGCCGAGATGCAGCTAGCGAGCCATACGAGCAGTACTTC. Encoded protein: CASSRDAASEPYEQYF. V usage is TRBV4-3 and J usage is TRBJ2-7; D may be TRBD2 (6 bases). Germline CDR1 LGHNA, CDR2 YSLEER. The ends were cut back, 4 bases at V and 4 bases at J, with 20 bases in the middle. The CDR3 spans 16 residues.